What follows are 6 T cell receptor beta chains derived from one specimen sequenced in a study of shared clonotypes between healthy human individuals. Sequencing was performed with immunoSEQ multiplex PCR; in TCRdb, only in-frame clones are kept and a portion is missing. The table includes about a million clones, around three quarters detected once. The sequenced sample was memory CD4+ T cells from PBMCs. Subset here: CD45RA-negative fraction. The receptors shown here come from a man between 18 and 29 years old in good health. Some clones in this sample may be carry-over from other donors' samples.

The chain combines TRBV28 with TRBJ1-2; the match to TRBD1 covers 8 bases. This CDR3 region has 15 residues. After removal of 3 bases from V and 4 bases from J, the junction contained 7 bases not matched to a gene. Germline CDR1 and CDR2: MDHEN and SYDVKM. CDR3 sequence: CASSFRDRSIYGYTF. The CDR3 region has the DNA TGTGCCAGCAGTTTTAGGGACAGGAGCATCTATGGCTACACCTTC.

The table lists this clone with a few counts. The chain has TRBV7-2 and TRBJ2-1; 9 bases fit TRBD2. The CDR3 extends over 15 amino acids. From germline, CDR1 is SGHTA and CDR2 FQGNSA. V shed 5 bases, J shed 5 bases, and the junction held 7 bases outside the gene matches. The CDR3 coding sequence is TGTGCCAGCAGCCCCCGGACTAGCGAGGACAATGAGCAGTTCTTC. Translated: CASSPRTSEDNEQFF. Together with reference TRBV7-2 and TRBJ2-1, the CDR3 gives the full variable domain: GAGVSQSPSNKVTEKGKDVELRCDPISGHTALYWYRQSLGQGLEFLIYFQGNSAPDKSGLPSDRFSAERTGGSVSTLTIQRTQQEDSAVYLCASSPRTSEDNEQFFGPGTRLTVL.

V is TRBV19 and J is TRBJ1-5, with D unclear. The CDR3 length is 13 residues. V lost 2 bases to trimming and J lost 11 bases, with 13 bases between them. The germline gives CDR1 LNHDA, CDR2 SQIVND (reference sequence). For the CDR3, the DNA is TGTGCCAGTAGTATAACACCCCGCAAGGCCCAGCATTTT. Its protein is CASSITPRKAQHF.

This chain uses TRBV7-8 with TRBJ2-7; D gene uncertain. Deletions cut 2 bases from V and 5 bases from J, with 13 bases between. This CDR3 region has 14 residues. Germline V gives CDR1 SGHVS, CDR2 FQNEAQ. DNA of the CDR3: TGTGCCAGCAGCTTACTAGGGAAATTGAACGAGCAGTACTTC. This gives the protein CASSLLGKLNEQYF. Using reference TRBV7-8 and TRBJ2-7 for the parts outside the CDR3, the full variable domain is GAGVSQSPRYKVAKRGQDVALRCDPISGHVSLFWYQQALGQGPEFLTYFQNEAQLDKSGLPSDRFFAERPEGSVSTLKIQRTQQEDSAVYLCASSLLGKLNEQYFGPGTRLTVT.

The V call is TRBV11-2, the J call TRBJ2-7; D might be TRBD1 (6 bases). The CDR3 totals 13 residues. V lost 6 bases and J 0 bases, leaving 9 bases between the germline ends. CDR1 is SGHAT and CDR2 is FQNNGV in the germline V gene. CDR3 coding DNA: TGTGCCAGCAGGAAACAGGGCTCCTACGAGCAGTACTTC. Translated, it gives CASRKQGSYEQYF.

The chain has TRBV10-3 and TRBJ2-7; D remains unclear. Trimming took off 6 bases at V and 0 bases at J, with 12 bases between the two ends. CDR1 and CDR2 from the germline V gene are ENHRY and SYGVKD. The CDR3 is made up of 14 amino acids. CDR3 loop: CAIRGRPTSYEQYF. The CDR3 coding sequence is TGTGCCATCAGGGGCAGGCCCACCTCCTACGAGCAGTACTTC.